This T cell receptor (beta chain) emerged from a study of regulatory T cells in long-lasting Graves disease (dated by TCRdb to the early 2020s). About the investigation overall: Antithyroid drugs had been taken for less than 3 months by newly diagnosed Graves' disease patients. A total of 33 samples were covered by TCR sequencing, comprising 13 persistent and around 20 newly diagnosed Graves' disease patients. The study took place in China and was registered as a clinical trial. Persistent Graves' disease patients were compared with newly diagnosed Graves' disease patients by peripheral blood TCR sequencing and RNA sequencing. Overall study outcomes, separate from this receptor: Sequencing and analysis were restricted to the TCR beta chain. Because the primary lesion, thyroid tissue, could not be accessed, the study looked at peripheral blood alone. Persistent disease showed preferential use of TRBV28, TRBJ1-2 and TRBJ2-5, whereas newly diagnosed disease favored TRBV20-1 and TRBJ2-1. The small sample size was acknowledged by the authors as a limitation that may reduce accuracy. Lower TCR Shannon entropy and fewer highly expanded clones were observed in persistent Graves' disease patients than in newly diagnosed patients, which suggested clonal expansion. More public clonotypes were shared among persistent patients (under 3,000) than among newly diagnosed patients (more than 900).

Libraries were made using multiplex PCR. For sequencing, an Illumina HiSeq 4000 was employed. CDR3 regions were amplified by Arm-PCR with iRepertoire HTBI primers to construct TCR beta libraries. PCR products were gel purified before sequencing. Concerning the study's data processing: Gene usage analysis of CDR3 amino acid clonotypes relied on the roughly 60 TRBV and fewer than 15 TRBJ segments identified across samples. COPE and FqMerger were used to merge the filtered high-quality paired reads into contigs. BLAST was used to align contigs to IMGT TRBV, TRBD and TRBJ reference genes, with CDR3 defined following IMGT. Any clonotype with a frequency above 0.1% was counted as a highly expanded clone. Shannon entropy served as the measure of repertoire diversity, while the Gini coefficient captured V-J evenness. Public clonotypes were defined as clonotypes shared by more than one individual. Through fastp at Q25 and MiXCR, TCRdb rebuilt clones from the public reads, retaining in-frame beta chains. Every CDR3 protein is listed once, alongside the most common genes and DNA of its rows. The V and J calls, along with clone size, are taken from TCRdb and not from the paper's own processing. The sample yields some 200,000 distinct CDR3 sequences; roughly a fifth were counted once. About 10% of the sample comes from the top ten.

The time point label, read with the paper, signifies: newly diagnosed GD, antithyroid drugs for less than 3 months. RNA was extracted from PBMCs in TRIzol for both TCR sequencing and RNA sequencing. The diagnosis of Graves' disease followed American Thyroid Association guidelines. The patients came from an endocrinology department in Xi'an, China. Each patient gave 7 to 9.5 milliliters of peripheral blood, collected in an EDTA anticoagulant tube. Ficoll Paque Plus density gradient separation was used to isolate PBMCs, and no additional T cell sorting was done. An Agilent 2100 Bioanalyzer and agarose gel were used to check RNA quality, and a NanoDrop 2000 was used to measure RNA concentration. At the junction V is shortened by 4 bases and J by 8 bases, with 17 bases in between. The CDR3 holds 15 amino acids from the cysteine to the phenylalanine. Left in the record is the CDR3 DNA by itself, 45 bases read in frame from the first base. As encoded in the germline V gene, CDR1 is SGHNT while CDR2 is YENEEA.

This clonotype was counted at least ten times. It has no known antigen specificity. Base quality data are lacking; no much larger clone is found one base away. The same sample was also used in a study of T cells in Graves' hyperthyroidism and ophthalmopathy. From that second study: Stable Graves' hyperthyroidism was defined as no progression to ophthalmopathy during 18 months of follow-up. Hyperthyroidism patients were aged 18 to 65 years and newly diagnosed, with disease duration of less than 2 months. Patients with uncontrolled infections, other autoimmune diseases, pregnancy or lactation were excluded. Clinical symptoms, serum thyroxine and TRAb, thyroid ultrasound, and orbital computed tomography formed the basis for the diagnoses. The TCR CDR3 was subjected to a first round of RT-PCR using the HTBI primer set and the Qiagen OneStep RT-PCR kit. Most expanded thyroid clonotypes (frequency above 0.001) were also detected in blood, suggesting blood repertoires may reflect thyroid immune responses. A model built on a 13 V-J signature distinguished ophthalmopathy from stable hyperthyroidism, reaching approximately 89% sensitivity and approximately 81% specificity in cross-validation and 80%/75% in testing. During validation, the model predicted progression to ophthalmopathy a median of about 6.3 months ahead of onset, with roughly 65% sensitivity and roughly 75% specificity. To identify TCR V-J signatures that set the groups apart, the researchers used a discovery cohort of 100 patients, made up of 40 to 45 with Graves' ophthalmopathy and 57 with stable Graves' hyperthyroidism. Prospective prediction of ophthalmopathy was tested in an independent validation cohort of approximately 19 hyperthyroidism patients and some 17 patients who later progressed to ophthalmopathy. For training and testing, the 100 or so patients in the discovery cohort were randomly divided in a 7:3 ratio. Thyroid tissue and blood T-cell repertoires from six Graves' hyperthyroidism patients were also compared in the study. Once sampling was done, hyperthyroidism patients were given methimazole at a starting dose of 30 mg daily, whereas ophthalmopathy patients were given high-dose intravenous methylprednisolone. The libraries were constructed in a second round of multiplex PCR and then size-selected and purified. Sequencing of the libraries was done on an Illumina HiSeq2000 using paired-end 100 bp reads. Raw data were processed with SOAPnuke, discarding reads with adapters, uncalled bases, mean Phred below 15, or no exact constant-primer or identifier match. High-quality paired reads were merged with COPE v1.2.5, and unique nucleotide sequences were defined as clonotypes. MiTCR v1.1 was used to align the clonotypes against IMGT TRBV, TRBD and TRBJ reference segments. Analysis was restricted to V-J combinations with a frequency above 0.0001, which covered roughly 99% of repertoires. The TCS score was defined as F50 (clonal expansion) divided by E x V (chaos), with BLOSUM62-based TCRdist calculated between CDR3 peptides within each V-J. Welch's t-statistics and random forest reduced approximately 520 V-J features to some 14, which were used in a naive Bayes classifier (R e1071). No statistical method was used to fix the sample size in advance, and group allocation was not hidden from the investigators. The paper describes TCR Vbeta CDR3 sequencing of more than 120 peripheral blood samples, made up of 43 ophthalmopathy patients, approximately 76 hyperthyroidism patients and approximately 17 progressor patients.

This receptor was taken from a woman in her twenties or thirties with Graves disease. Donor details come from another sample of the same person, matched by shared clones. The starting material was peripheral blood mononuclear cells (PBMCs), obtained at new diagnosis, from a patient treated with antithyroid drugs. In this chain, TRBV11-3 is recombined with TRBJ1-4; the D gene is perhaps TRBD1, from 6 matching bases. Here is the DNA: TGTGCCAGCAGCTCCCCGACAGGTCTTTCAGAAAAACTGTTTTTT. The translation is CASSSPTGLSEKLFF.